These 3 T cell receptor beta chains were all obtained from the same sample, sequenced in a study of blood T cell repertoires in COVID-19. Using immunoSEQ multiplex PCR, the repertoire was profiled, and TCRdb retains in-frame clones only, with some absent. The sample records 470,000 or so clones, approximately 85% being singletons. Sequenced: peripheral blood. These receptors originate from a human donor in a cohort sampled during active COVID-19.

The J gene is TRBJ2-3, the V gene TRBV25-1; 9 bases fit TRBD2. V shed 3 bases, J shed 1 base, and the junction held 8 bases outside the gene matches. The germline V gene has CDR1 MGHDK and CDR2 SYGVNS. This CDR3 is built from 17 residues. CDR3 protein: CASSDPSSGTRTDTQYF. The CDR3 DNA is TGTGCCAGCAGTGATCCCTCTAGCGGGACTCGCACAGATACGCAGTATTTT.

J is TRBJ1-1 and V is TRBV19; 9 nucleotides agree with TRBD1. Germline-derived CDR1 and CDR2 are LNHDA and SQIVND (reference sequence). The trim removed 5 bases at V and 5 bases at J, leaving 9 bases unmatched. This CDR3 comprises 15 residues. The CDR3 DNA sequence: TGTGCCAGTAGTGTCCGGGACAGGGAGGAAACTGAAGCTTTCTTT. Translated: CASSVRDREETEAFF.

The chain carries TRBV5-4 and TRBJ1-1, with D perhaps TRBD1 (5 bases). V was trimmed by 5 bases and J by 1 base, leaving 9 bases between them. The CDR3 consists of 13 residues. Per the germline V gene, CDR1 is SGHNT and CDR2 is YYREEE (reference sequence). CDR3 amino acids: CASRSTGNTEAFF. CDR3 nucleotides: TGTGCCAGCAGATCTACAGGGAACACTGAAGCTTTCTTT.